A single sample is the source of the 18 T cell receptor beta chains below, sequenced in a study of Siglec-9 on CD8 T cells in melanoma. Sequencing was performed with immunoSEQ multiplex PCR; in TCRdb, only in-frame clones are kept and a portion is missing. The data contain some 37,000 clones, about 86% of them singletons. Sequenced: Siglec-9- CD8+ T cells sorted from blood. These receptors were collected from a human donor in good health.

The J gene is TRBJ1-2, the V gene TRBV19; D is unclear. The CDR3 runs 12 residues. The germline CDR1 and CDR2 sequences are LNHDA and SQIVND (reference sequence). V was shortened by 3 bases and J by 8 bases, with 10 bases between the two germline ends. This chain's CDR3 is CASSILGYGYTF. The CDR3 nucleotides are TGTGCCAGTAGTATCCTCGGCTACGGCTACACCTTC.

The chain uses TRBV4-1 and TRBJ1-4; possibly TRBD1 for D (5 bases). CDR3 length: 16 residues. V was shortened by 1 base and J by 6 bases, with 15 bases between the two germline ends. Germline CDR1 reads MGHRA; CDR2 reads YSYEKL. The CDR3 bases are TGCGCCAGCAGCCAAGCGGCGAGGGGCGCTTATGAAAAACTGTTTTTT. It is translated as CASSQAARGAYEKLFF.

The rearrangement joins TRBV6-5 to TRBJ2-1, with D possibly being TRBD1 (5 bases). V lost 2 bases to trimming and J lost 9 bases, with 8 bases between them. CDR3 length: 12 residues. CDR1 MNHEY and CDR2 SVGAGI come from the germline V gene. The CDR3 protein is CASSYRGGEQFF. Written as DNA, the CDR3 is TGTGCCAGCAGTTACAGGGGCGGTGAGCAGTTCTTC.

CDR3 in amino acids: CASSVDPGANNEQFF. CDR3 nucleotide sequence: TGTGCCAGCAGCGTAGACCCGGGAGCTAACAATGAGCAGTTCTTC. The chain has TRBV9 and TRBJ2-1; TRBD2 might be the D (6 bases). V lost 0 bases to trimming and J lost 5 bases, with 12 bases between them. This CDR3 is built from 15 residues. Germline CDR1 is SGDLS and CDR2 is YYNGEE.

The chain joins TRBV9 to TRBJ1-5; possible D gene TRBD1, 5 bases. The V end was cut by 0 bases, the J end by 2 bases, with 9 bases between. This CDR3 spans 15 amino acids. Germline CDR1 and CDR2: SGDLS and YYNGEE. CDR3 sequence (DNA): TGTGCCAGCAGCGTAGCTATAGGGGGCAATCAGCCCCAGCATTTT. Translated, it gives CASSVAIGGNQPQHF.

The chain's CDR3 is CASSSPGQSNEQFF. The CDR3 coding sequence is TGTGCCAGCAGCTCGCCGGGACAGTCGAATGAGCAGTTCTTC. The rearrangement links TRBV5-4 to TRBJ2-1; the match to TRBD1 covers 7 bases. The CDR3 extends over 14 amino acids. Germline V lookup: CDR1 SGHNT, CDR2 YYREEE (reference sequence). V shed 3 bases and J 7 bases; nucleotides not matched to a gene: 7.

The gene calls are TRBV4-2 and TRBJ1-1; 8 nucleotides line up with TRBD1. V trimming: 0 bases; J trimming: 5 bases; junction bases outside the gene matches: 5. The CDR3 is 15 residues long. Germline loops: CDR1 LGHNA, CDR2 YNFKEQ. Here the CDR3 DNA reads TGTGCCAGCAGCCAAGAGGAGACAGGGGTTACTGAAGCTTTCTTT. Translating it yields CASSQEETGVTEAFF.

The gene calls are TRBV30 and TRBJ1-2; 8 bases map to TRBD1. J lost 3 bases, V lost 4 bases, and 10 bases had no gene match. The V gene's germline CDR1 is GTSNPN and CDR2 SVGIG (reference sequence). This CDR3 region has 15 residues. CDR3: CAWKPGQGDHYGYTF. CDR3 nucleotide sequence: TGTGCCTGGAAGCCAGGACAGGGAGATCACTATGGCTACACCTTC.

V and J are TRBV27 and TRBJ1-5; 11 bases match TRBD1. After removal of 6 bases from V and 7 bases from J, the junction contained 8 bases not matched to a gene. Per germline, CDR1 MNHEY and CDR2 SMNVEV (reference sequence). This CDR3 spans 15 amino acids. The CDR3 bases are TGTGCCAGCAGCTTCTCCGGGACAGGGGGACAGCCCCAGCATTTT. Its translation: CASSFSGTGGQPQHF.

The CDR3 region is CASAPHSGTDTQYF. As DNA, the CDR3 is TGTGCTAGTGCTCCACACAGCGGCACAGATACGCAGTATTTT. The rearrangement uses TRBV12-5 and TRBJ2-3; no definite D call. CDR3 length equals 14 residues. The ends were cut back, 7 bases at V and 1 base at J, with 12 bases in the middle. Germline V lookup: CDR1 LGHNT, CDR2 FRNRAP. Looking up the rest from reference TRBV12-5 and TRBJ2-3 gives the full variable domain: DARVTQTPRHKVTEMGQEVTMRCQPILGHNTVFWYRQTMMQGLELLAYFRNRAPLDDSGMPKDRFSAEMPDATLATLKIQPSEPRDSAVYFCASAPHSGTDTQYFGPGTRLTVL.

V and J are TRBV7-9 and TRBJ1-5; 7 bases map to TRBD1. Germline values: CDR1 SEHNR, CDR2 FQNEAQ (reference sequence). The CDR3 runs to 16 residues. Trimming removed 5 bases from V and 4 bases from J; junction bases left unmatched: 11. CDR3 protein: CASSKGAQGGNQPQHF. The CDR3 region has the DNA TGTGCCAGCAGCAAGGGGGCTCAGGGAGGGAATCAGCCCCAGCATTTT.

The chain links TRBV18 to TRBJ2-7; D gene ambiguous. Between the trimmed V and J ends, which lost 0 bases and 4 bases, there was a span of 7 bases. Germline V gives CDR1 KGHSH, CDR2 LQKENI. The CDR3 sequence is 13 residues long. The CDR3 sequence: CASSPPDGYEQYF. In DNA form, the CDR3 reads TGTGCCAGCTCACCACCGGACGGGTACGAGCAGTACTTC.

The rearrangement uses TRBV9 and TRBJ1-3; D unresolved. Germline V lookup: CDR1 SGDLS, CDR2 YYNGEE. This CDR3 has 13 amino acids. The V gene lost 3 bases and the J gene lost 8 bases, with 12 bases spanning the gap. The CDR3 sequence: CASSGGAADTIYF. In nucleotides, the CDR3 is TGTGCCAGCAGCGGCGGAGCGGCAGACACCATATATTTT.

The gene calls are TRBV6-6 and TRBJ2-1, with D possibly matching TRBD2 (5 bases). Germline V CDR1 and CDR2: MNHNY, SVGAGI (reference sequence). This CDR3 is 12 amino acids long. V lost 3 bases, J lost 7 bases, and 7 bases lay in between. The CDR3 is CASSYGGNEQFF. CDR3 nucleotides: TGTGCCAGCAGTTATGGCGGGAATGAGCAGTTCTTC.

V and J are TRBV13 and TRBJ2-4, with 12 nucleotides matching TRBD1. This CDR3 has 18 residues. CDR1 is PRHDT, CDR2 FYEKMQ, per germline (reference sequence). Trimming at V came to 5 bases and at J to 1 base, leaving 9 bases not matched to a gene. The CDR3 protein is CASSARDRGRVAKNIQYF. The CDR3 nucleotides are TGTGCCAGCAGCGCCCGGGACAGGGGGCGCGTGGCCAAAAACATTCAGTACTTC.

There are a few counts of this clone. The V and J genes are TRBV19 and TRBJ1-1, with D tentatively TRBD1 (5 bases). Between the trimmed V and J ends, which lost 4 bases and 4 bases, there was a span of 16 bases. The CDR3 is 15 residues long. CDR1 is LNHDA and CDR2 is SQIVND in the germline V gene (reference sequence). The CDR3 here is CASSTLGTAGTEAFF. CDR3 bases: TGTGCCAGTAGTACCCTTGGGACCGCGGGCACTGAAGCTTTCTTT.

The chain carries TRBV27 and TRBJ1-5, with D unclear. The CDR3 is 14 amino acids. V was clipped by 3 bases and J by 3 bases, with 9 bases between them. Germline assignment: CDR1 MNHEY and CDR2 SMNVEV (reference sequence). As DNA, the CDR3 is TGTGCCAGCAGTTTCGCCGGTAACAATCAGCCCCAGCATTTT. It yields the protein CASSFAGNNQPQHF.

The chain employs TRBV4-2 and TRBJ2-5; the D is unclear. Germline V CDR1 and CDR2: LGHNA, YNFKEQ. The CDR3 is 13 amino acids. V lost 0 bases and J lost 5, with 7 bases in between. The CDR3: CASSQDGGETQYF. The DNA for the CDR3 is TGTGCCAGCAGCCAAGACGGTGGGGAGACCCAGTACTTC.